The rows below give T cell receptor beta chains drawn from one sample of a study of response to subunit inactivated influenza vaccine. TCRdb recomputed calls from the RT-PCR reads with MiXCR, one row per CDR3 protein. The repertoire has 500,000 to 550,000 distinct CDR3 sequences, roughly 8.2% of them found once; the top ten carry under 15%. This sample comprised PBMCs from blood, obtained around 25 months after vaccination. The source is a man between 50 and 70 years old who received an inactivated influenza vaccine. Each CDR3 is given with its conserved first and last residue. Each record gives: J gene, clone size, V gene, D gene, CDR3 DNA, CDR3 protein. The D gene is left open where the match is weak. Clone size is stated in some rows and not others, as once, few, many or a class when expanded.

TRBJ1-1 | many | TRBV20-1 | . | TGCAGTGCTAGAGGAGGGGCGGGAATGAACACTGAAGCTTTCTTT | CSARGGAGMNTEAFF
TRBJ2-7 | many | TRBV12-3/TRBV12-4 | . | TGTGCCAGCAGTCCCACCGGGACTCCCTACGAGCAGTACTTC | CASSPTGTPYEQYF
TRBJ1-1 | . | TRBV30 | TRBD1 | TGTGCCTGGGAACAGGGGCGCATGAACACTGAAGCTTTCTTT | CAWEQGRMNTEAFF
TRBJ2-6 | few | TRBV27 | . | TGTGCCAGCATGGAGCTCTCTGGGGCCAACGTCCTGACTTTC | CASMELSGANVLTF
TRBJ2-7 | . | TRBV5-1 | . | TGCGCCAGCAGCTTGGATCCCAGGGTATACACCTACGAGCAGTACTTC | CASSLDPRVYTYEQYF
TRBJ2-7 | . | TRBV9 | . | TGTGCCAGCAGCCCCCGCTCGGACGGCTACGAGCAGTACTTC | CASSPRSDGYEQYF
TRBJ1-1 | many | TRBV12-3/TRBV12-4 | . | TGTGCCAGCAGCCTTATTCGGGACACTGAAGCTTTCTTT | CASSLIRDTEAFF
TRBJ2-7 | . | TRBV20-1 | . | TGCAGTGCCCAGACAGTACCCTCCTTGCAGTACTTC | CSAQTVPSLQYF
TRBJ2-2 | many | TRBV13 | . | TGTGCCAGCAGCGCCCACCAGGGGGAGCTGTTTTTT | CASSAHQGELFF
TRBJ1-6 | . | TRBV7-2 | . | TGTGCCAGCAGCTTATTTCTAGGGACGGCTAATTCACCCCTCCACTTT | CASSLFLGTANSPLHF
TRBJ2-7 | . | TRBV9 | TRBD1 | TGTGCCAGCAGCCCGCAGGGGGTATTCAGCTACGAGCAGTACTTC | CASSPQGVFSYEQYF
TRBJ2-7 | . | TRBV2 | . | TGTGCCAGCAGTGGGGTAGCGGCCTACGAGCAGTACTTC | CASSGVAAYEQYF
TRBJ2-1 | many | TRBV30 | . | TGTGCCTGGAATAGCTACAATGAGCAGTTCTTC | CAWNSYNEQFF
TRBJ1-2 | few | TRBV12-3/TRBV12-4 | TRBD1 | TGTGCCAGCAGTTTAGGAGACAGGGGGCGTCATGGCTACACCTTC | CASSLGDRGRHGYTF
TRBJ1-1 | many | TRBV3-1 | . | TGTGCCAGCAGCCAAGACACTAAGAGGGCTTTCTTT | CASSQDTKRAFF
TRBJ1-6 | many | TRBV4-2 | . | TGTGCCAGCAGCCAAGAGTCGTCAGGACATTGGCCCCTCCACTTT | CASSQESSGHWPLHF
TRBJ2-3 | . | TRBV5-5 | . | TGTCCCAGCAGCTTGGCCATGACGGGGTACACAGATACGCAGTATTTT | CPSSLAMTGYTDTQYF
TRBJ2-1 | few | TRBV12-5 | TRBD2 | TGTGCTAGTGGGGGCGGGAGGCATACCTACAATGAGCAGTTCTTC | CASGGGRHTYNEQFF
TRBJ1-1 | few | TRBV29-1 | TRBD1 | TGCAGCGTTTACCCAGGGGGCACTGAAGCTTTCTTT | CSVYPGGTEAFF
TRBJ2-7 | few | TRBV6-2/TRBV6-3 | TRBD2 | TGTGCCAGCAGTCAGCCAGCGGGGACCTACGAGCAGTACTTC | CASSQPAGTYEQYF
TRBJ2-4 | many | TRBV5-1 | . | TGCGCCAGCAGCCCTGCCACGACACAGAAAAACATTCAGTACTTC | CASSPATTQKNIQYF
TRBJ2-5 | few | TRBV27 | . | TGTGCCAGCAGTTTATTCTACCCTCGAGGGTTTGAGACCCAGTACTTC | CASSLFYPRGFETQYF
TRBJ2-5 | few | TRBV6-2/TRBV6-3 | . | TGTGCCAGCAACAATTGGGCGGCAGGGCAAGAGACCCAGTACTTC | CASNNWAAGQETQYF
TRBJ2-7 | few | TRBV4-2 | TRBD2 | TGTGCCAGCAGCCCATCTAGCGGGACGAACTACGAGCAGTACTTC | CASSPSSGTNYEQYF
TRBJ2-2 | many | TRBV29-1 | . | TGCAGCACAACCGGACAGCAAAACACCGGGGAGCTGTTTTTT | CSTTGQQNTGELFF
TRBJ2-1 | . | TRBV5-6 | TRBD2 | TGTGCCAGCAGCTTGGGACTGACTAGCGGCTCCTACAATGAGCAGTTCTTC | CASSLGLTSGSYNEQFF
TRBJ2-1 | few | TRBV5-1 | . | TGCGCCAGCAGCTCGGAGGTAGGGGGGCGCACTAACAATGAGCAGTTCTTC | CASSSEVGGRTNNEQFF
TRBJ1-3 | many | TRBV18 | . | TGTGCCAGCTCACCATCGGGCACCTCTGGAAACACCATATATTTT | CASSPSGTSGNTIYF
TRBJ1-2 | many | TRBV27 | . | TGTGCCAGCAGAAGAGACACCTACTATGGCTACACCTTC | CASRRDTYYGYTF
TRBJ2-5 | . | TRBV7-2 | . | TGTGCCAGCAGCCCGGCGAGGGCGGCAGAGACCCAGTACTTC | CASSPARAAETQYF
TRBJ1-5 | many | TRBV4-2 | . | TGTGCCAGCAGCCGTGACTCATATCAGCCCCAGCATTTT | CASSRDSYQPQHF
TRBJ2-7 | few | TRBV3-1 | . | TGTGCCAGCAGCCAAGATCTGGCCCCCTCCTACGAGCAGTACTTC | CASSQDLAPSYEQYF
TRBJ2-7 | . | TRBV5-1 | . | TGCGCCAGCAAGATGACTTTGATCGGGAGCTCCTACGAGCAGTACTTC | CASKMTLIGSSYEQYF
TRBJ2-1 | many | TRBV12-3/TRBV12-4 | TRBD2 | TGTGCCAGTAGTTACGGGGGGTCCTACAATGAGCAGTTCTTC | CASSYGGSYNEQFF
TRBJ1-5 | many | TRBV5-1 | . | TGCGCCAGCAGCACCGGGGCGAACAAGGCGCCCCAGCATTTT | CASSTGANKAPQHF
TRBJ2-3 | few | TRBV10-3 | . | TGTGCCATCAGTGAAGTCGCGGCTTCGGGACCTACGCAGTATTTT | CAISEVAASGPTQYF
TRBJ1-2 | many | TRBV7-9 | . | TGTGCCAGCACCATTCCAGGACAGCCCTATGGCTACACCTTC | CASTIPGQPYGYTF
TRBJ2-3 | many | TRBV5-1 | . | TGCGCCAGCAGCTTCTTCCGTGGCACAGATACGCAGTATTTT | CASSFFRGTDTQYF
TRBJ2-5 | many | TRBV11-2 | . | TGTGCCAGCAGCTCATCAGGGAAAGAGACCCAGTACTTC | CASSSSGKETQYF
TRBJ2-1 | few | TRBV4-2 | TRBD2 | TGTGCCAGCAGCCAAGGGCGGCTAGCGGGAGGTCAGAGCTCCTACAATGAGCAGTTCTTC | CASSQGRLAGGQSSYNEQFF
TRBJ2-3 | many | TRBV28 | . | TGTGCCAGCAGTTTATCGCCAGGGACCACAGATACGCAGTATTTT | CASSLSPGTTDTQYF
TRBJ1-2 | . | TRBV20-1 | . | TGCAGTGCTAGTGGGACGGAGAATAACTATGGCTACACCTTC | CSASGTENNYGYTF
TRBJ2-7 | . | TRBV27 | TRBD1 | TGTGCCAGCAGTCCGACATACAGGGGAGCCTACGAGCAGTACTTC | CASSPTYRGAYEQYF
TRBJ2-2 | many | TRBV12-3/TRBV12-4 | . | TGTGCCAGCAGTCCGGGACTCTCTACCGGGGAGCTGTTTTTT | CASSPGLSTGELFF
TRBJ2-5 | . | TRBV28 | . | TGTGCCAGCAGTTTATTATACCGAGAGACCCAGTACTTC | CASSLLYRETQYF
TRBJ2-7 | . | TRBV28 | TRBD1 | TGTGCCACGCGAACAAGGACAGGGGAGGGCTACGAGCAGTACTTC | CATRTRTGEGYEQYF
TRBJ2-5 | . | TRBV4-3 | . | TGCGCCAGCAGCCAAGGGAGGCTCGGAGAGACCCAGTACTTC | CASSQGRLGETQYF
TRBJ1-1 | . | TRBV5-1 | . | TGCGCCAGCAGCGGGGAGACAGCGATGAACACTGAAGCTTTCTTT | CASSGETAMNTEAFF